The 6 T cell receptor beta chains listed next were all sequenced from one sample in a study of CDR3 diversity in severe acne. TCRdb processed the PCR reads anew with MiXCR; each CDR3 protein has one entry. Found here are roughly 100,000 distinct CDR3 sequences, more than 45% of them singletons; the top ten hold 9.5% to 15%. The sequencing input was blood. The source of these receptors is a male donor with acne.

This clonotype showed up many times. V is TRBV19 and J is TRBJ1-5; D is unresolved. V gave up 3 bases and J gave up 7 bases, with 10 bases separating them. CDR1 is LNHDA and CDR2 is SQIVND in the germline V gene (reference sequence). CDR3 size: 13 residues. In DNA, the CDR3 is TGTGCCAGTAGTATTAGTGGGGAACAGCCCCAGCATTTT. It encodes CASSISGEQPQHF.

This clonotype was seen at least ten times. The gene calls are TRBV9 and TRBJ2-1; 11 bases line up with TRBD2. In germline, CDR1 is SGDLS, CDR2 YYNGEE. Trimming cost V 2 bases and J 3 bases; bases outside gene matches: 4. This CDR3 has 16 residues. The CDR3 region has the DNA TGTGCCAGCAGCGTTTTAGCGGGGGGGAACTACAATGAGCAGTTCTTC. This translates into CASSVLAGGNYNEQFF. The whole variable domain, remainder taken from reference TRBV9 and TRBJ2-1, is DSGVTQTPKHLITATGQRVTLRCSPRSGDLSVYWYQQSLDQGLQFLIQYYNGEERAKGNILERFSAQQFPDLHSELNLSSLELGDSALYFCASSVLAGGNYNEQFFGPGTRLTVL.

CDR3 protein: CSAVLAGGGFRVTDTQYF. The DNA of the CDR3 is TGCAGCGCAGTACTAGCGGGAGGAGGTTTCCGTGTCACAGATACGCAGTATTTT. The rearrangement uses TRBV29-1 and TRBJ2-3, with TRBD2 matching 12 bases. The germline CDR1 and CDR2 sequences are SQVTM and ANQGSEA. The trim removed 7 bases at V and 2 bases at J, leaving 16 bases unmatched. This CDR3 is 18 amino acids long.

This clonotype was picked up many times. The chain is built from TRBV5-1 and TRBJ1-1, with D unclear. V shed 4 bases and J shed 3 bases, with 13 bases lying between them. Germline assignment: CDR1 SGHRS and CDR2 YFSETQ. This CDR3 region has 14 residues. This chain's CDR3 is CASSAGIGDTEAFF. In nucleotides, the CDR3 is TGCGCCAGCAGCGCCGGCATCGGAGACACTGAAGCTTTCTTT.

This chain uses TRBV6-4 with TRBJ1-5, with no clear D. The CDR3 is 15 amino acids. V was clipped by 5 bases and J by 4 bases, with 15 bases between them. In germline, CDR1 is MRHNA, CDR2 SNTAGT. The CDR3 DNA follows: TGTGCCAGCAGTTACGGTCCAGAAAAAAATCAGCCCCAGCATTTT. Amino acids: CASSYGPEKNQPQHF.

This clonotype was seen many times. This chain uses TRBV11-2 with TRBJ2-7; D not resolved. V was cut by 6 bases and J by 1 base, with 10 bases left in between. This CDR3 region has 13 residues. From germline, CDR1 is SGHAT and CDR2 FQNNGV. The CDR3: CASSVARSYEQYV. CDR3 sequence (DNA): TGTGCCAGCAGTGTTGCTAGATCCTACGAGCAGTACGTC.